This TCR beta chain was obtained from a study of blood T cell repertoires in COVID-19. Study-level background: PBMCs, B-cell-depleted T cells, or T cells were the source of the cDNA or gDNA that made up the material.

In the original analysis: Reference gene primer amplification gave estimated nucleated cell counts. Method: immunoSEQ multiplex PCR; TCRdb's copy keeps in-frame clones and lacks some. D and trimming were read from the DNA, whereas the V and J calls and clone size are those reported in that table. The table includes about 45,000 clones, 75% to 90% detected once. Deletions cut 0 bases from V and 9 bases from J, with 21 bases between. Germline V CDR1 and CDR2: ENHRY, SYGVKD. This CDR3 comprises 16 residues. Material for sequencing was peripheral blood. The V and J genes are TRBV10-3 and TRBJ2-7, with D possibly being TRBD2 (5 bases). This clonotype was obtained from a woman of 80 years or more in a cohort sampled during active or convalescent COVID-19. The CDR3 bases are TGTGCCATCAGTGAGTCGATAGGATCGGCACCCAGCGGGCAGTACTTC. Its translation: CAISESIGSAPSGQYF.